The 5 T cell receptor beta chains below all came from one sample that was sequenced in a study of response to subunit inactivated influenza vaccine. One entry per CDR3 protein, called by TCRdb with MiXCR from the RT-PCR reads. The sample lists just under 550,000 distinct CDR3 sequences; less than 25% were seen once. This same sample was also taken into another study, of T cells expressing NK-cell markers. This second study notes: What made the TCR beta cDNA was 5'RACE template switching with UMIs.

Sequenced here: CD4+ T cells sorted from PBMCs, sampled 11 to 12 days after vaccination. The origin of the receptors is a man in his forties or fifties who received an inactivated influenza vaccine.

This clonotype was found a few times. This sequence joins TRBV28 and TRBJ2-1; unclear D gene. Germline lookup yields CDR1 MDHEN and CDR2 SYDVKM. The CDR3 extends over 15 amino acids. The V gene lost 2 bases and the J gene lost 5 bases, with 13 bases spanning the gap. The CDR3 nucleotides are TGTGCCAGCAGTTTAGGGTCACACGAAAACAATGAGCAGTTCTTC. This gives the protein CASSLGSHENNEQFF. Full variable domain (missing parts from reference TRBV28 and TRBJ2-1): DVKVTQSSRYLVKRTGEKVFLECVQDMDHENMFWYRQDPGLGLRLIYFSYDVKMKEKGDIPEGYSVSREKKERFSLILESASTNQTSMYLCASSLGSHENNEQFFGPGTRLTVL.

The chain carries TRBV29-1 and TRBJ2-7; D unclear. The length of the CDR3 is 11 residues. Between the trimmed V and J ends, which lost 4 bases and 4 bases, there was a span of 8 bases. Germline CDR1 and CDR2: SQVTM and ANQGSEA. CDR3 nucleotide sequence: TGCAGCGTTGCGGCTCGTTACGAGCAGTACTTC. Amino acid sequence: CSVAARYEQYF.

This clonotype has just a few counts. The V call is TRBV6-1, the J call TRBJ2-3; D perhaps matches TRBD2 (7 bases). The CDR3 loop spans 15 amino acids. Germline V lookup: CDR1 MNHNS, CDR2 SASEGT. Trimming pared 5 bases from V and 4 bases from J, leaving 16 bases between. CDR3 amino acids: CASSKGGGRADTQYF. As DNA, the CDR3 is TGTGCCAGCAGTAAAGGGGGGGGGCGGGCAGATACGCAGTATTTT.

This clonotype was counted a few times. The V call is TRBV7-2, the J call TRBJ2-1; D gene uncertain. This CDR3 has 14 residues. V was clipped by 5 bases and J by 12 bases, with 20 bases between them. Germline assignment: CDR1 SGHTA and CDR2 FQGNSA. The CDR3 reads CASSPRAGDLRQFF. The CDR3 region has the DNA TGTGCCAGCAGCCCCCGGGCAGGTGACCTTCGGCAGTTCTTC.

This clonotype was observed a handful of times. The rearrangement links TRBV7-7 to TRBJ2-5; TRBD2 aligns across 11 bases. The CDR3 loop spans 16 amino acids. J lost 4 bases, V lost 6 bases, and 10 bases had no gene match. Germline CDR1 is SSHAT and CDR2 is FNYEAQ (reference sequence). The CDR3 region has the DNA TGTGCCAGCAGTTACCACGGACTAGCGGGTATAGAGACCCAGTACTTC. Its translation: CASSYHGLAGIETQYF. The entire variable domain, with the rest obtained from reference TRBV7-7 and TRBJ2-5, is as follows: GAGVSQSPRYKVTKRGQDVTLRCDPISSHATLYWYQQALGQGPEFLTYFNYEAQPDKSGLPSDRFSAERPEGSISTLTIQRTEQRDSAMYRCASSYHGLAGIETQYFGPGTRLLVL.